This TCR beta chain is from a study of cytomegalovirus exposure and HLA in healthy donors (TCRdb year 2017). The study in broad terms: The 666 repertoires of the first cohort and the roughly 120 validation repertoires were produced on the same platform, according to a later analysis. The aim of the study was to test whether cataloging public T cell receptors could identify signatures of past pathogen exposure. Along with the roughly 700-subject first cohort, a separate validation cohort of over 90 different subjects was used. The study combined high-throughput TCR immunosequencing, statistical association of individual TCRs with disease status, and machine learning to predict cytomegalovirus infection status.

Deletion took 3 bases off V and 4 bases off J, with a span of 12 bases between the germline ends. The CDR3 goes from the cysteine to the phenylalanine over 14 residues. The read is trimmed to its CDR3 DNA, 42 bases read in frame from base 1. CDR1 and CDR2, per the germline V gene, are LGHNA and YNFKEQ. A remark on this clone: It has no known antigen specificity. Base quality data are lacking; no much larger clone is found one base away.

Libraries were constructed by the immunoSEQ multiplex PCR assay. Under the source paper's analysis protocol: A statistical classification framework was developed to diagnose cytomegalovirus status using the catalog of TCR beta chain sequences. The table comes from immuneACCESS by way of TCRdb, which keeps in-frame sequences with V and J called. Part of the clones is missing from these tables; in studies checked, under half for an unresolved V gene and the rest for unknown reasons. V, J and clone size are those of that table, while D and trimming were read from the DNA. The sample data list approximately 82,000 clones, and approximately 93% of these were observed just once. 0.55% to 0.75% of the sample is in the top ten clones. Donors formed part of the validation cohort, which comprised 120 or so subjects and was distinct from the first cohort of under 800 subjects. The paper as a whole reports these results and caveats: A few of the identified cytomegalovirus-associated TCR beta chains were confirmed in vitro to be specific for cytomegalovirus antigens. The classifier was reported to diagnose cytomegalovirus status with high specificity and sensitivity in both the original cohort and the validation cohort. Across donors, most TCR sequences were observed very rarely, whereas some public TCRs were present in many individuals. A later analysis found that TCRs clustered in the first cohort also tended to co-occur in the roughly 110 validation repertoires, with 94% of cluster scores above 0. All 120 or so repertoires were used to score co-occurrence in the validation cohort in a later analysis, because that analysis had no HLA typing for the cohort. In the study, about 150 TCR beta chains were listed as associated with cytomegalovirus. The authors suggested that the approach could potentially be extended to other disease states and immunological phenotypes.

Source material: PBMCs. Rearrangement joined TRBV4-2 to TRBJ1-1; the D gene is perhaps TRBD1, on 6 matching bases. The receptor's source is a man in his late teens or twenties in good health and CMV-seronegative. The nucleotides read TGTGCCAGCAGCCAGGCTCAGGGGAGCACTGAAGCTTTCTTT. The translation is CASSQAQGSTEAFF.